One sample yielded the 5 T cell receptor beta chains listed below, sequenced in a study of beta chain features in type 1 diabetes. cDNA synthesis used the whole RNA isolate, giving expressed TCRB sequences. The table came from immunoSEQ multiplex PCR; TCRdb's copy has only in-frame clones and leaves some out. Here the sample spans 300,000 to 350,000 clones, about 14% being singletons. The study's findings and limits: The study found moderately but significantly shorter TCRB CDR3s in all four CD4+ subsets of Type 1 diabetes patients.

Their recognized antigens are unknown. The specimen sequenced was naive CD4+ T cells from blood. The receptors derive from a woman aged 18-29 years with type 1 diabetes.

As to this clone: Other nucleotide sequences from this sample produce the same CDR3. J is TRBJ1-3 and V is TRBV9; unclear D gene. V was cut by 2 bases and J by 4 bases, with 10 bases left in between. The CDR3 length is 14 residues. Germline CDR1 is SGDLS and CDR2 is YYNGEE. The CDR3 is CASSVSGSGNTIYF. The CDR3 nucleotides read TGTGCCAGCAGCGTTTCAGGATCAGGAAACACCATATATTTT.

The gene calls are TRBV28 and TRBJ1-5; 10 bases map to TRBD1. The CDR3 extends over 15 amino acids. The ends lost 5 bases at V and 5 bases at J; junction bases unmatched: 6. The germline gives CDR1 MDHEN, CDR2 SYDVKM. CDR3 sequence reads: CASSARDRGYQPQHF. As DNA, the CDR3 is TGTGCCAGCAGTGCCCGGGACAGGGGTTATCAGCCCCAGCATTTT.

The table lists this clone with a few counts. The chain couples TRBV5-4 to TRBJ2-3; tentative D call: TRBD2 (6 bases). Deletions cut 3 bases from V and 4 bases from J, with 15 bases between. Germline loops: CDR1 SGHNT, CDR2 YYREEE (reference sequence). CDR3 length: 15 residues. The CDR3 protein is CASSSTSAEADTQYF. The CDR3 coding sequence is TGTGCCAGCAGCTCGACTAGTGCTGAGGCAGATACGCAGTATTTT.

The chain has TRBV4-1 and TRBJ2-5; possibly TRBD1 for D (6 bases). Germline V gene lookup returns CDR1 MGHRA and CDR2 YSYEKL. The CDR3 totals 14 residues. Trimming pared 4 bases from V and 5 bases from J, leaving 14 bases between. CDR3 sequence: CASSPTGIWETQYF. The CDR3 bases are TGCGCCAGCAGCCCGACAGGAATCTGGGAGACCCAGTACTTC.

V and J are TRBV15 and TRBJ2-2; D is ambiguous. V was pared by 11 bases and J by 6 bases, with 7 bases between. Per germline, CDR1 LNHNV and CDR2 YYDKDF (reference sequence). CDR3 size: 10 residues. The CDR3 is CAPSSGELFF. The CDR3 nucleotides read TGTGCCCCCTCTTCCGGGGAGCTGTTTTTT.